These T cell receptor beta chains were read from a single sample in a study of blood T cell repertoires in COVID-19. Assay used: immunoSEQ multiplex PCR; TCRdb lists only in-frame clones, some missing. The sample lists 200,000 to 250,000 clones, 80% to 90% seen once, with 3.7% in the top ten. The sequenced material came from PBMCs or T cells enriched from blood (not recorded which). The receptor set was obtained from a woman in her thirties who had been exposed to COVID-19. CDR3s include the opening cysteine and the closing phenylalanine or tryptophan. The order of the fields is CDR3 length, clone size, V gene, D gene, J gene, CDR3 protein, CDR3 DNA. The D gene is left open where the match is weak. Only part of the rows carry a size: once, few, many, or a class if the clone is expanded.

CDR3 length: 14
clone size: .
V gene: TRBV5-6
D gene: TRBD1
J gene: TRBJ1-2
CDR3 protein: CASSFERTGRGYTF
CDR3 DNA: TGTGCCAGCAGCTTTGAAAGGACAGGAAGGGGCTACACCTTC

CDR3 length: 13
clone size: .
V gene: TRBV6-5
D gene: .
J gene: TRBJ1-2
CDR3 protein: CASKLLGNYGYTF
CDR3 DNA: TGTGCCAGCAAGCTGTTGGGCAACTATGGCTACACCTTC

CDR3 length: 19
clone size: .
V gene: TRBV5-1
D gene: TRBD2
J gene: TRBJ2-3
CDR3 protein: CASRQIRLAGGSGRDTQYF
CDR3 DNA: TGCGCCAGCAGACAAATTCGACTAGCGGGAGGGTCGGGAAGAGATACGCAGTATTTT

CDR3 length: 15
clone size: .
V gene: TRBV6-5
D gene: .
J gene: TRBJ2-3
CDR3 protein: CASSYSGGAGDTQYF
CDR3 DNA: TGTGCCAGCAGTTACTCCGGAGGGGCCGGGGATACGCAGTATTTT

CDR3 length: 15
clone size: .
V gene: TRBV2
D gene: .
J gene: TRBJ2-1
CDR3 protein: CASRENTFGSNEQFF
CDR3 DNA: TGTGCCAGCAGAGAAAATACCTTCGGGTCCAATGAGCAGTTCTTC

CDR3 length: 14
clone size: once
V gene: TRBV10-3
D gene: .
J gene: TRBJ1-2
CDR3 protein: CAISVGEQGPGYTF
CDR3 DNA: TGTGCCATCAGTGTCGGGGAACAGGGACCTGGCTACACCTTC

CDR3 length: 14
clone size: .
V gene: TRBV3-1/TRBV3-2
D gene: .
J gene: TRBJ2-7
CDR3 protein: CASSQDPGKYEQYF
CDR3 DNA: TGTGCCAGCAGCCAAGATCCGGGAAAGTACGAGCAGTACTTC

CDR3 length: 16
clone size: .
V gene: TRBV19
D gene: TRBD2
J gene: TRBJ2-1
CDR3 protein: CASSIEGTSVYNEQFF
CDR3 DNA: TGTGCCAGTAGTATAGAGGGGACTAGCGTATACAATGAGCAGTTCTTC

CDR3 length: 14
clone size: .
V gene: TRBV7-9
D gene: .
J gene: TRBJ2-2
CDR3 protein: CARTGHANTGELFF
CDR3 DNA: TGTGCCAGAACGGGACACGCGAACACCGGGGAGCTGTTTTTT

CDR3 length: 16
clone size: few
V gene: TRBV6-1
D gene: .
J gene: TRBJ2-1
CDR3 protein: CASSDSDRYAYNEQFF
CDR3 DNA: TGTGCCAGCAGTGACAGTGACAGGTACGCCTACAATGAGCAGTTCTTC

CDR3 length: 16
clone size: .
V gene: TRBV3-1/TRBV3-2
D gene: .
J gene: TRBJ2-7
CDR3 protein: CASSPRGGGTLYEQYF
CDR3 DNA: TGTGCCAGCAGCCCCAGAGGGGGGGGAACGCTCTACGAGCAGTACTTC

CDR3 length: 15
clone size: .
V gene: TRBV7-6
D gene: .
J gene: TRBJ2-2
CDR3 protein: CASSLIQGHTGELFF
CDR3 DNA: TGTGCCAGCAGCTTAATACAGGGCCACACCGGGGAGCTGTTTTTT

CDR3 length: 15
clone size: .
V gene: TRBV28
D gene: .
J gene: TRBJ2-7
CDR3 protein: CASSFPTGLTYEQYF
CDR3 DNA: TGTGCCAGCAGTTTCCCGACGGGTCTAACCTACGAGCAGTACTTC

CDR3 length: 15
clone size: .
V gene: TRBV2
D gene: .
J gene: TRBJ1-5
CDR3 protein: CASSVAPVEDQPQHF
CDR3 DNA: TGTGCCAGCAGTGTAGCGCCGGTTGAGGATCAGCCCCAGCATTTT

CDR3 length: 13
clone size: .
V gene: TRBV29-1
D gene: TRBD1
J gene: TRBJ1-1
CDR3 protein: CSVSTGVNTEAFF
CDR3 DNA: TGCAGCGTTTCCACAGGGGTGAACACTGAAGCTTTCTTT

CDR3 length: 18
clone size: .
V gene: TRBV11-2
D gene: .
J gene: TRBJ2-7
CDR3 protein: CASSPAAASLLLVYEQYF
CDR3 DNA: TGTGCCAGCAGCCCGGCGGCCGCTAGCCTTTTGTTGGTCTACGAGCAGTACTTC

CDR3 length: 15
clone size: .
V gene: TRBV10-1
D gene: TRBD2
J gene: TRBJ2-2
CDR3 protein: CASSGLAGNTGELFF
CDR3 DNA: TGCGCCAGCAGTGGACTAGCGGGAAACACCGGGGAGCTGTTTTTT

CDR3 length: 13
clone size: .
V gene: TRBV2
D gene: TRBD1
J gene: TRBJ2-7
CDR3 protein: CASKGQGLAEQYF
CDR3 DNA: TGTGCCAGCAAGGGACAGGGTCTTGCCGAGCAGTACTTC

CDR3 length: 13
clone size: .
V gene: TRBV2
D gene: TRBD2
J gene: TRBJ2-7
CDR3 protein: CASSADPSGEQYF
CDR3 DNA: TGTGCCAGCAGCGCGGATCCTAGCGGCGAGCAGTACTTC

CDR3 length: 13
clone size: .
V gene: TRBV28
D gene: .
J gene: TRBJ2-4
CDR3 protein: CASSPQGPDIQYF
CDR3 DNA: TGTGCCAGCAGTCCTCAGGGGCCGGACATTCAGTACTTC

CDR3 length: 14
clone size: .
V gene: TRBV5-1
D gene: TRBD2
J gene: TRBJ2-7
CDR3 protein: CASSSNGLGPEQYF
CDR3 DNA: TGCGCCAGCAGCTCCAACGGACTAGGACCCGAGCAGTACTTC

CDR3 length: 14
clone size: .
V gene: TRBV25-1
D gene: TRBD1
J gene: TRBJ2-1
CDR3 protein: CASSRDSSYNEQFF
CDR3 DNA: TGTGCCAGCAGTAGGGACAGCTCCTACAATGAGCAGTTCTTC

CDR3 length: 16
clone size: .
V gene: TRBV11-2
D gene: TRBD2
J gene: TRBJ2-7
CDR3 protein: CASSALLAGGPYEQYF
CDR3 DNA: TGTGCCAGCAGCGCCTTACTAGCGGGAGGGCCCTACGAGCAGTACTTC

CDR3 length: 16
clone size: .
V gene: TRBV5-1
D gene: .
J gene: TRBJ1-1
CDR3 protein: CASSLEGLGVGTEAFF
CDR3 DNA: TGCGCCAGCAGCTTGGAGGGTCTCGGGGTGGGAACTGAAGCTTTCTTT

CDR3 length: 19
clone size: .
V gene: TRBV3-1/TRBV3-2
D gene: TRBD2
J gene: TRBJ2-3
CDR3 protein: CASTPSWSSGRTGPDTQYF
CDR3 DNA: TGTGCCAGCACCCCAAGTTGGTCTAGCGGGAGGACGGGCCCAGATACGCAGTATTTT

CDR3 length: 13
clone size: .
V gene: TRBV7-2
D gene: .
J gene: TRBJ2-1
CDR3 protein: CASSSRSGNEQFF
CDR3 DNA: TGTGCCAGCAGCTCCCGCAGCGGGAATGAGCAGTTCTTC

CDR3 length: 15
clone size: .
V gene: TRBV15
D gene: .
J gene: TRBJ1-5
CDR3 protein: CATSRGGDFNQPQHF
CDR3 DNA: TGTGCCACCAGCAGAGGGGGGGACTTCAATCAGCCCCAGCATTTT

CDR3 length: 14
clone size: .
V gene: TRBV30
D gene: TRBD1
J gene: TRBJ2-7
CDR3 protein: CAWRPLRGLNEQYF
CDR3 DNA: TGTGCCTGGAGGCCACTCAGGGGGCTGAACGAGCAGTACTTC

CDR3 length: 14
clone size: .
V gene: TRBV10-2
D gene: .
J gene: TRBJ1-4
CDR3 protein: CASSEGATNEKLFF
CDR3 DNA: TGCGCCAGCAGTGAGGGAGCAACTAATGAAAAACTGTTTTTT

CDR3 length: 16
clone size: .
V gene: TRBV11-2
D gene: .
J gene: TRBJ2-2
CDR3 protein: CASRKVAELRTGELFF
CDR3 DNA: TGTGCCAGCAGGAAGGTGGCGGAGCTTAGGACCGGGGAGCTGTTTTTT

CDR3 length: 15
clone size: .
V gene: TRBV7-9
D gene: .
J gene: TRBJ2-1
CDR3 protein: CASSLRAGSYNEQFF
CDR3 DNA: TGTGCCAGCAGCTTAAGAGCGGGCAGCTACAATGAGCAGTTCTTC

CDR3 length: 16
clone size: .
V gene: TRBV6-5
D gene: .
J gene: TRBJ1-1
CDR3 protein: CASSYQTRGGGTEAFF
CDR3 DNA: TGTGCCAGCAGTTACCAGACGCGGGGTGGGGGCACTGAAGCTTTCTTT

CDR3 length: 16
clone size: .
V gene: TRBV21-1
D gene: .
J gene: TRBJ2-2
CDR3 protein: CASSKFLQTETGELFF
CDR3 DNA: TGTGCCAGCAGCAAATTCTTACAGACCGAAACCGGGGAGCTGTTTTTT

CDR3 length: 15
clone size: .
V gene: TRBV30
D gene: .
J gene: TRBJ2-7
CDR3 protein: CAWSFPPVDRYEQYF
CDR3 DNA: TGTGCCTGGAGTTTCCCCCCGGTAGATCGGTACGAGCAGTACTTC

CDR3 length: 12
clone size: .
V gene: TRBV15
D gene: .
J gene: TRBJ2-7
CDR3 protein: CATSRVDGEQYF
CDR3 DNA: TGTGCCACCAGCAGAGTTGACGGGGAGCAGTACTTC

CDR3 length: 15
clone size: few
V gene: TRBV6-5
D gene: TRBD1
J gene: TRBJ2-5
CDR3 protein: CASTKTGDRSETQYF
CDR3 DNA: TGTGCCAGCACAAAGACAGGGGATAGGTCAGAGACCCAGTACTTC